Below are 3 T cell receptor beta chains sequenced from a single sample in a study of cytomegalovirus exposure and HLA in healthy donors. The repertoire was sequenced with immunoSEQ multiplex PCR; TCRdb's copy has only in-frame clones and lacks some. The profile shows 140,000 to 150,000 clones, approximately 89% of them singletons. The sequenced material came from PBMCs. The receptor set was obtained from a man aged 18 to 35 in good health and CMV-seronegative.

The chain is built from TRBV6-1 and TRBJ2-1; a weak D match, TRBD1 (6 bases). The CDR3 is 14 residues long. Germline lookup yields CDR1 MNHNS and CDR2 SASEGT. V dropped 4 bases and J dropped 4 bases, with 11 bases sitting between them. In DNA form, the CDR3 reads TGTGCCAGCAGTGCCGGGACATCTTACAATGAGCAGTTCTTC. This translates into CASSAGTSYNEQFF.

The gene calls are TRBV7-2 and TRBJ2-5; 8 nucleotides align to TRBD2. V gave up 0 bases and J gave up 4 bases; unmatched junction bases: 4. The CDR3 covers 15 residues. The germline V gene encodes CDR1 SGHTA and CDR2 FQGNSA. DNA for the CDR3: TGTGCCAGCAGCTTAGCTCCTAGCGGGTTAGAGACCCAGTACTTC. Encoded protein: CASSLAPSGLETQYF.

This chain links TRBV19 with TRBJ1-1; D is ambiguous. The V end was cut by 1 base, the J end by 5 bases, with 8 bases between. Germline values: CDR1 LNHDA, CDR2 SQIVND (reference sequence). The CDR3 has 13 residues. In DNA form, the CDR3 reads TGTGCCAGTAGTATAGGGTGGAGGACTGAAGCTTTCTTT. Translated, it gives CASSIGWRTEAFF.